This passage covers 24 T cell receptor beta chains from one sample sequenced in a study of T cells after yellow fever vaccination. One entry per CDR3 protein results from TCRdb running MiXCR on the 5' RACE reads. The sample has under 700,000 distinct CDR3 sequences, about a sixth seen once; the top ten hold approximately 15%. This material consisted of PBMCs, taken 5 to 6 days after the first yellow fever vaccination. The receptors were sampled from a man between 18 and 35 years old who received the YFV17D yellow fever vaccine.

The chain uses TRBV20-1 and TRBJ1-4; 9 nucleotides match TRBD1. Germline-derived CDR1 and CDR2 are DFQATT and SNEGSKA (reference sequence). CDR3 size: 16 residues. Germline trimming cut 5 bases from V and 6 bases from J; bases unmatched to any gene: 13. CDR3 in amino acids: CSAHRPQWTGDEKLFF. The CDR3 DNA is TGCAGTGCTCACCGGCCTCAATGGACAGGGGATGAAAAACTGTTTTTT.

The rearrangement uses TRBV19 and TRBJ2-5, with 11 bases aligning to TRBD1. The CDR3 spans 16 residues. V shed 5 bases and J 3 bases; nucleotides not matched to a gene: 8. CDR1 is LNHDA, CDR2 SQIVND, per germline (reference sequence). The CDR3 reads CASSVDRGPAEETQYF. The CDR3 DNA is TGTGCCAGTAGTGTGGACAGGGGGCCGGCCGAAGAGACCCAGTACTTC.

This clonotype appeared a few times. This chain connects TRBV7-9 to TRBJ2-5, with D maybe TRBD2 (6 bases). The V and J ends lost 1 base and 5 bases respectively, with 17 bases between them. The germline V gene has CDR1 SEHNR and CDR2 FQNEAQ (reference sequence). The CDR3 spans 16 residues. CDR3 nucleotide sequence: TGTGCCAGCAGCTTAGGAGGAGGGACTCCGGCTGAGACCCAGTACTTC. It yields the protein CASSLGGGTPAETQYF.

This clonotype was found a few times. The genes are TRBV12-3 or TRBV12-4 and TRBJ2-7; 7 bases are a match to TRBD1. V lost 6 bases and J lost 6; bases outside the gene matches: 5. The length of the CDR3 is 12 residues. CDR3 amino acids: CASSQRGLEQYF. The CDR3 bases are TGTGCCAGCAGCCAGAGGGGGCTCGAGCAGTACTTC.

The sample holds many counts of this clonotype. The chain recombines TRBV5-1 with TRBJ1-1; D is unresolved. CDR1 is SGHRS, CDR2 YFSETQ, per germline. This CDR3 is 14 amino acids long. Deletions cut 4 bases from V and 5 bases from J, with 15 bases between. The CDR3 nucleotides read TGCGCCAGCAGCGAAACTCGAGGGAGGACTGAAGCTTTCTTT. Protein product: CASSETRGRTEAFF.

This clonotype came up a few times. The V call is TRBV20-1, the J call TRBJ1-5; D not resolved. This CDR3 has 13 amino acids. The ends were cut back, 3 bases at V and 6 bases at J, with 12 bases in the middle. Germline CDR1 and CDR2: DFQATT and SNEGSKA (reference sequence). CDR3 nucleotide sequence: TGCAGTGCTAGTGCCCGGGAGGCTCAGCCCCAGCATTTT. Translating gives CSASAREAQPQHF.

At least ten counts were recorded for this clonotype. The rearrangement links TRBV7-2 to TRBJ1-6; D remains unclear. Trimming left V 1 base short and J 10 bases short, with 8 bases between. This CDR3 has 13 residues. Germline V gene sequence: CDR1 SGHTA, CDR2 FQGNSA. The CDR3 is CASSLGWSSPLHF. For the CDR3, the DNA is TGTGCCAGCAGCTTAGGGTGGAGCTCACCCCTCCACTTT.

This clonotype was counted between two and nine times. The rearrangement joins TRBV6-5 to TRBJ2-3; D might be TRBD2 (6 bases). The CDR3 has 15 residues. Trimming took 3 bases from V and 0 from J, leaving 10 bases between them. Germline V gives CDR1 MNHEY, CDR2 SVGAGI. CDR3 DNA: TGTGCCAGCAGTTATATGGGGACTAGCACAGATACGCAGTATTTT. Translation gives CASSYMGTSTDTQYF.

The chain employs TRBV29-1 and TRBJ1-2, with unresolved D. Per the germline V gene, CDR1 is SQVTM and CDR2 is ANQGSEA. The CDR3 runs to 11 residues. Trimming stripped 4 bases from V and 2 bases from J, with 5 bases between. CDR3 protein: CSVAGNYGYTF. CDR3 sequence (DNA): TGCAGCGTTGCTGGGAACTATGGCTACACCTTC.

This chain uses TRBV12-3 or TRBV12-4 with TRBJ2-1; 11 bases fit TRBD2. V gave up 6 bases and J gave up 3 bases; unmatched junction bases: 7. This CDR3 is built from 16 residues. The CDR3 here is CASRRSGTSGYNEQFF. The DNA of the CDR3 is TGTGCCAGCAGGAGATCCGGGACTAGCGGCTACAATGAGCAGTTCTTC.

The rearrangement links TRBV7-3 to TRBJ2-3; 11 bases agree with TRBD2. Unmatched junction bases numbered 9, after V lost 5 bases and J lost 5 bases. Germline V gene lookup returns CDR1 SGHTA and CDR2 FQGTGA. CDR3 size: 16 residues. CDR3: CASSTTIAGGIDTQYF. CDR3 in DNA: TGTGCCAGCAGCACCACTATAGCGGGGGGGATAGATACGCAGTATTTT.

This clonotype has only a few counts. The genes are TRBV9 and TRBJ2-1; 9 bases match TRBD1. CDR3 length: 12 amino acids. V was pared by 7 bases and J by 7 bases, with 3 bases of the junction left unmatched. Germline V gives CDR1 SGDLS, CDR2 YYNGEE. CDR3 in DNA: TGTGCCAGCGGACAGGGGTCAAATGAGCAGTTCTTC. Its translation is CASGQGSNEQFF.

This clonotype has more than one count but fewer than ten. This rearrangement joins TRBV29-1 to TRBJ1-1, with D uncertain. The CDR3 has 15 residues. Trimming took off 5 bases at V and 2 bases at J, with 18 bases between the two ends. Germline loops: CDR1 SQVTM, CDR2 ANQGSEA. The CDR3 region is CSVSPLRAANTEAFF. DNA of the CDR3: TGCAGCGTTTCCCCACTCCGGGCCGCCAACACTGAAGCTTTCTTT.

This clonotype was detected a few times. V gene TRBV7-2 combines with J gene TRBJ2-5; 8 bases match TRBD1. The trim removed 6 bases at V and 3 bases at J, leaving 9 bases unmatched. The CDR3 covers 15 residues. The germline V gene has CDR1 SGHTA and CDR2 FQGNSA. CDR3 DNA: TGTGCCAGCAGAGACAGGACAGGGAATAAAGAGACCCAGTACTTC. Amino acids: CASRDRTGNKETQYF. Filled out from reference TRBV7-2 and TRBJ2-5, the complete variable domain reads GAGVSQSPSNKVTEKGKDVELRCDPISGHTALYWYRQSLGQGLEFLIYFQGNSAPDKSGLPSDRFSAERTGGSVSTLTIQRTQQEDSAVYLCASRDRTGNKETQYFGPGTRLLVL.

This clonotype was detected only a few times. The chain uses TRBV10-2 and TRBJ1-2, with TRBD1 matching over 7 bases. The CDR3 runs 12 residues. CDR1 WSHSY and CDR2 SAAADI come from the germline V gene. V shed 2 bases and J 9 bases; nucleotides not matched to a gene: 3. CDR3 bases: TGCGCCAGCAGTGAGCCAGGGGGTAGCTACACCTTC. Its translation: CASSEPGGSYTF.

V is TRBV4-2 and J is TRBJ2-3; 8 bases fit TRBD2. CDR3 length: 14 amino acids. Trimming cost V 0 bases and J 6 bases; bases outside gene matches: 2. Per germline, CDR1 LGHNA and CDR2 YNFKEQ. The CDR3 region has the DNA TGTGCCAGCAGCCAAGATCGGGGGGGTGATACGCAGTATTTT. Residues: CASSQDRGGDTQYF.

V is TRBV7-9 and J is TRBJ2-1; possible D gene TRBD2, 7 bases. Trimming pared 3 bases from V and 7 bases from J, leaving 19 bases between. Germline CDR1 SEHNR, CDR2 FQNEAQ (reference sequence). The CDR3 contains 16 residues. CDR3 in amino acids: CASSFPGGPWKNEQFF. Written as DNA, the CDR3 is TGTGCCAGCAGCTTTCCCGGGGGGCCGTGGAAAAATGAGCAGTTCTTC.

This clonotype appeared a few times. V and J are TRBV9 and TRBJ2-4, with D hard to call. CDR3 length equals 14 residues. V lost 0 bases, J lost 5 bases, and 9 bases lay in between. The germline V gene has CDR1 SGDLS and CDR2 YYNGEE. In DNA form, the CDR3 reads TGTGCCAGCAGCGTAGGGGTTGGACAAAACATTCAGTACTTC. This encodes CASSVGVGQNIQYF. Using reference TRBV9 and TRBJ2-4 for the parts outside the CDR3, the full variable domain is DSGVTQTPKHLITATGQRVTLRCSPRSGDLSVYWYQQSLDQGLQFLIQYYNGEERAKGNILERFSAQQFPDLHSELNLSSLELGDSALYFCASSVGVGQNIQYFGAGTRLSVL.

This clonotype was counted between two and nine times. J is TRBJ2-2 and V is TRBV13; D is uncertain. The CDR3 extends over 14 amino acids. V was shortened by 2 bases and J by 8 bases, with 12 bases between the two germline ends. CDR1 is PRHDT and CDR2 is FYEKMQ in the germline V gene (reference sequence). CDR3 in DNA: TGTGCCAGCAGCTTACGCGAGTTCAGTGGGGAGCTGTTTTTT. Translating it yields CASSLREFSGELFF.

The table lists this clonotype with a few counts. The CDR3 bases are TGTGCCAGCAGTCAGGACAGGGACGACACCTTC. Amino acids: CASSQDRDDTF. This chain joins TRBV27 and TRBJ1-2; 8 bases align to TRBD1. V lost 5 bases and J lost 12; bases outside the gene matches: 5. This CDR3 comprises 11 residues. The V gene's germline CDR1 is MNHEY and CDR2 SMNVEV (reference sequence).

Points on this clonotype: Germline and junction disagree at one end, which may indicate a read error. The rearrangement joins TRBV20-1 to TRBJ2-1; D might be TRBD1 (6 bases). Looked up from germline, CDR1 is DFQATT and CDR2 is SNEGSKA (reference sequence). This CDR3 spans 16 amino acids. The CDR3 protein is CCARDAEGDEFNEQFF. The CDR3 DNA reads as TGCTGTGCTAGAGACGCCGAGGGGGACGAATTCAATGAGCAGTTCTTC.

The chain joins TRBV12-3 or TRBV12-4 to TRBJ1-2; unclear D gene. The length of the CDR3 is 11 residues. V lost 3 bases and J 8 bases, leaving 7 bases between the germline ends. Here the CDR3 reads CASSLAEGYTF. The CDR3 DNA reads as TGTGCCAGCAGTTTGGCAGAAGGCTACACCTTC.

There are a few counts of this clonotype. V is TRBV12-3 or TRBV12-4 and J is TRBJ1-2, with 7 bases that match TRBD1. J gave up 6 bases and V 6 bases, and 4 bases lay outside the gene matches. CDR3 length: 12 amino acids. DNA for the CDR3: TGTGCCAGCAGGGGGACAGCCGATGGCTACACCTTC. Protein sequence: CASRGTADGYTF.

There are a few counts of this clonotype. The V call is TRBV12-3 or TRBV12-4, the J call TRBJ2-3; D may be TRBD1 or TRBD2 (5 bases each). V was shortened by 6 bases and J by 8 bases, with 18 bases between the two germline ends. The length of the CDR3 is 14 residues. The CDR3: CASRKTRGDPTQYF. As DNA, the CDR3 is TGTGCCAGCAGAAAGACTCGAGGGGACCCTACGCAGTATTTT.